These T cell receptor beta chains were read from a single sample in a study of cytomegalovirus exposure and HLA in healthy donors. Profiling relied on immunoSEQ multiplex PCR, and the TCRdb table lists in-frame clones only, not all of them. This sample carries 100,000 to 150,000 clones, around four fifths of them seen once, and the ten largest clones take 5% to 5.5%. Sequencing input: PBMCs. Every receptor here comes from a man aged 30 to 39 in good health and CMV-seronegative. Both conserved end residues are part of each CDR3. The D gene is left open where the match is weak. Clone size is given for some rows only: seen once, a few or many times, or a class if the clone is expanded.

clone_size | j_call | v_call | d_call | cdr3_aa | cdr3_nt
NA | TRBJ2-1 | TRBV4-2 | NA | CASSQDSAERGNEQFF | TGTGCCAGCAGCCAAGATTCAGCGGAGAGGGGGAATGAGCAGTTCTTC
NA | TRBJ2-6 | TRBV7-8 | NA | CASSLNRPYTSGANVLTF | TGTGCCAGCAGCTTAAATCGCCCTTACACCTCTGGGGCCAACGTCCTGACTTTC
NA | TRBJ1-2 | TRBV28 | NA | CASSPFIKTWDYGYTF | TGTGCCAGCAGTCCGTTTATTAAGACATGGGACTATGGCTACACCTTC
NA | TRBJ2-1 | TRBV2 | TRBD2 | CASRPGLAYNEQFF | TGTGCCAGCAGGCCGGGACTAGCCTACAATGAGCAGTTCTTC
NA | TRBJ1-1 | TRBV6-1 | NA | CASSADILNAEAFF | TGTGCCAGCAGTGCGGACATCTTGAACGCTGAAGCTTTCTTT
NA | TRBJ1-1 | TRBV6-1 | NA | CASSEHRAREAFF | TGTGCCAGCAGTGAACACAGGGCGAGAGAAGCTTTCTTT
NA | TRBJ1-6 | TRBV28 | TRBD1 | CASSQTGGSYNSPLHF | TGTGCCAGCTCCCAGACAGGGGGCTCCTATAATTCACCCCTCCACTTT
NA | TRBJ2-1 | TRBV4-1 | NA | CASSQELSVSYNEQFF | TGTGCCAGCAGCCAAGAACTCAGCGTCTCCTACAATGAGCAGTTCTTC
NA | TRBJ1-1 | TRBV7-9 | TRBD1 | CASSPRDRDTEAFF | TGTGCCAGCAGCCCCCGGGACAGGGACACTGAAGCTTTCTTT
NA | TRBJ1-5 | TRBV28 | TRBD1 | CASTTPGTGTQHF | TGTGCCAGTACGACTCCCGGGACAGGGACCCAGCATTTT
NA | TRBJ2-1 | TRBV4-3 | TRBD2 | CASSRNPTSGRAVVSYNEQFF | TGCGCCAGCAGCCGAAACCCGACTAGCGGGAGGGCCGTGGTTTCCTACAATGAGCAGTTCTTC
NA | TRBJ1-1 | TRBV6-5 | NA | CASSSQQNTEAFF | TGTGCCAGCAGTTCACAGCAGAACACTGAAGCTTTCTTT
few | TRBJ2-7 | TRBV27 | TRBD1 | CASSPGTGGYEQYF | TGTGCCAGCAGCCCCGGGACAGGGGGCTACGAGCAGTACTTC
NA | TRBJ2-7 | TRBV5-1 | NA | CASSPGQAAGEQYF | TGCGCCAGCAGCCCCGGACAGGCCGCGGGGGAGCAGTACTTC
NA | TRBJ1-2 | TRBV28 | NA | CASLGGKSGYTF | TGTGCCAGCCTTGGGGGGAAAAGTGGCTACACCTTC
few | TRBJ1-4 | TRBV27 | TRBD1 | CASSLNRGKMDEKLFF | TGTGCCAGCAGTTTGAACAGGGGGAAGATGGATGAAAAACTGTTTTTT
once | TRBJ1-1 | TRBV2 | TRBD1 | CASTGGGEAFF | TGTGCCAGCACAGGGGGCGGTGAAGCTTTCTTT
NA | TRBJ2-1 | TRBV21-1 | NA | CASSQTETSGISSYNEQFF | TGTGCCAGCAGCCAAACCGAGACTAGCGGGATTAGCTCCTACAATGAGCAGTTCTTC
NA | TRBJ2-2 | TRBV2 | NA | CASSEVNTGELFF | TGTGCCAGCAGTGAAGTAAACACCGGGGAGCTGTTTTTT
NA | TRBJ2-3 | TRBV15 | NA | CATSTGGEVGTDTQYF | TGTGCCACCAGCACAGGAGGGGAGGTGGGCACAGATACGCAGTATTTT
NA | TRBJ1-4 | TRBV6-6 | TRBD1 | CASRLTGGSEKLFF | TGTGCCAGCAGGTTAACAGGGGGGAGTGAAAAACTGTTTTTT
few | TRBJ1-5 | TRBV2 | TRBD1 | CASQDRNNQPQHF | TGTGCCAGCCAGGACAGGAACAATCAGCCCCAGCATTTT
NA | TRBJ2-7 | TRBV29-1 | TRBD1 | CSVAGQGLYEQYF | TGCAGCGTTGCGGGACAGGGTCTTTACGAGCAGTACTTC
NA | TRBJ2-1 | TRBV15 | NA | CATTRDSYNEQFF | TGTGCCACGACGAGGGACTCCTACAATGAGCAGTTCTTC
once | TRBJ1-2 | TRBV5-1 | NA | CASSLATGQGYGYTF | TGCGCCAGCAGCTTGGCCACTGGGCAGGGGTATGGCTACACCTTC
NA | TRBJ2-2 | TRBV11-2 | TRBD1 | CASSLGQGPGELFF | TGTGCCAGCAGCTTAGGACAGGGGCCCGGGGAGCTGTTTTTT
few | TRBJ1-1 | TRBV6-6 | NA | CASSYPYDTVGTEAFF | TGTGCCAGCAGTTACCCATATGACACGGTTGGGACTGAAGCTTTCTTT
once | TRBJ2-1 | TRBV5-1 | TRBD1 | CASKVTGGVGEQFF | TGCGCCAGCAAGGTGACAGGGGGCGTCGGTGAGCAGTTCTTC
NA | TRBJ2-1 | TRBV11-3 | TRBD1 | CASSEQGSSYNEQFF | TGTGCCAGCAGCGAACAGGGGAGCTCCTACAATGAGCAGTTCTTC
NA | TRBJ2-7 | TRBV18 | NA | CASSPGQGRAYEQYF | TGTGCCAGCTCACCAGGTCAGGGTAGAGCCTACGAGCAGTACTTC
NA | TRBJ2-2 | TRBV5-1 | NA | CASSSQGFTGELFF | TGCGCCAGCAGCTCTCAGGGTTTCACCGGGGAGCTGTTTTTT
NA | TRBJ2-5 | TRBV5-1 | NA | CASSSGWAMETQYF | TGCGCCAGCAGCTCCGGATGGGCCATGGAGACCCAGTACTTC